The following is a T cell receptor beta chain sequence with its context. What it binds is unknown. The sample is drawn from a study of shared clonotypes between healthy human individuals. Study-wide results and caveats: Non-shared clonotypes displayed generation probabilities falling below those of clonotypes present in all four donors.

As defined, naive CD8 cells were CD45RO-negative and positively selected for CCR7, with terminally differentiated effector memory CD45RA+ cells excluded. All donors qualified as healthy HIV-negative adults and had experienced no recent acute infections or vaccinations. Several immunoSEQ 96-well plates shared each subset's DNA, each plate a replicate. Clones were read by immunoSEQ multiplex PCR, and TCRdb kept only the in-frame ones, dropping some. Of 550,000 to 750,000 clones in the sample, about 91% are singletons; the top ten hold 20% to 25%. The sequence came from a man aged 30 to 45 in good health. Source material: naive CD8+ T cells sorted from blood.

The CDR3 region is CASSSRGPTNEKLFF. The CDR3 DNA sequence: TGTGCCAGCAGTTCCAGGGGGCCGACTAATGAAAAACTGTTTTTT. The rearrangement joins TRBV6-6 to TRBJ1-4, with 8 bases identical to TRBD1. Germline V gives CDR1 MNHNY, CDR2 SVGAGI (reference sequence). CDR3 size: 15 residues. Unmatched junction bases numbered 3, after V lost 4 bases and J lost 2 bases.